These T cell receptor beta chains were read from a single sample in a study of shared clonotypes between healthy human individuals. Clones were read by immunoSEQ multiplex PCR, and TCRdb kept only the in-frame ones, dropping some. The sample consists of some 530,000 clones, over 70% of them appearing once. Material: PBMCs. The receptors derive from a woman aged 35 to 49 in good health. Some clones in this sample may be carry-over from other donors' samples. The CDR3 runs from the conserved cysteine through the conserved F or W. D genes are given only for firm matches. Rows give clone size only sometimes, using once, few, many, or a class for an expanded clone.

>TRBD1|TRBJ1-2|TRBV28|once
CASSPSGGGRYGYTF
TGTGCCAGCAGTCCCTCAGGGGGCGGGCGCTATGGCTACACCTTC
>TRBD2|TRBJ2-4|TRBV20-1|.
CSAPSGRHQYF
TGCAGTGCCCCCAGCGGGAGACATCAGTACTTC
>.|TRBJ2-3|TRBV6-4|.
CASSDSAGRGTDTQYF
TGTGCCAGCAGTGACTCGGCGGGACGAGGCACAGATACGCAGTATTTT
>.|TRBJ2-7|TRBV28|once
CASSSPGLYEQYF
TGTGCCAGCAGTTCCCCGGGGCTGTACGAGCAGTACTTC
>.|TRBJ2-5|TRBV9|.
CASSATPSAGTQYF
TGTGCCAGCAGCGCCACACCTAGTGCTGGGACCCAGTACTTC
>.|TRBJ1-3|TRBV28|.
CASRFGGSGNTIYF
TGTGCCAGCAGATTCGGGGGCTCTGGAAACACCATATATTTT
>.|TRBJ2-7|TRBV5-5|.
CASSSQPYYEQYF
TGTGCCAGCAGCTCCCAGCCTTACTACGAGCAGTACTTC
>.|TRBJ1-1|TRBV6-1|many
CASSEGRGINTEAFF
TGTGCCAGCAGTGAGGGCAGGGGCATTAACACTGAAGCTTTCTTT
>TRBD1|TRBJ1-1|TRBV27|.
CASSGQGRAEAFF
TGTGCCAGCAGTGGACAGGGACGGGCTGAAGCTTTCTTT
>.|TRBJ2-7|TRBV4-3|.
CASSQDWGSRYEQYF
TGCGCCAGCAGCCAAGATTGGGGGAGTCGGTACGAGCAGTACTTC
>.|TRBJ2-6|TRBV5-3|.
CARSLRTSASGANVLTF
TGTGCCAGAAGCTTACGAACCTCGGCCTCTGGGGCCAACGTCCTGACTTTC
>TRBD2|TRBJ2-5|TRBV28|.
CASSLWTGGRNQETQYF
TGTGCCAGCAGTTTATGGACGGGAGGGAGGAACCAAGAGACCCAGTACTTC
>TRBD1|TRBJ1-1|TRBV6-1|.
CASTTGLNTEAFF
TGTGCCAGCACGACAGGGCTGAACACTGAAGCTTTCTTT
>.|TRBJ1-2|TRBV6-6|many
CASSPEGFGGYTF
TGTGCCAGCAGTCCCGAGGGGTTTGGCGGCTACACCTTC
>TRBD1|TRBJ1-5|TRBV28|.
CASRMTGRNNQPQHF
TGTGCCAGCAGGATGACAGGGCGGAACAATCAGCCCCAGCATTTT
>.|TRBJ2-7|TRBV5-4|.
CASSLGSDSYEQYF
TGTGCCAGCAGCCTGGGGAGTGACTCCTACGAGCAGTACTTC
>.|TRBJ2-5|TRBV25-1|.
CASSSEAGWTQYF
TGTGCCAGCAGTAGCGAGGCAGGATGGACCCAGTACTTC
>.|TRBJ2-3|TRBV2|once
CASSGIDSYNTDTQYF
TGTGCCAGCAGTGGGATAGACAGCTACAACACAGATACGCAGTATTTT
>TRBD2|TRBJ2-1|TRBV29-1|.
CSVDGTSGNEQFF
TGCAGCGTTGACGGGACTAGCGGCAATGAGCAGTTCTTC
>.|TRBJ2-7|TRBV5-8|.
CASSLGSVGALHEQYF
TGTGCCAGCAGCTTGGGGTCGGTAGGGGCCCTCCACGAGCAGTACTTC
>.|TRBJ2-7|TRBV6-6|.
CASKWRSLGEQYF
TGTGCCAGCAAATGGAGGAGCCTTGGAGAGCAGTACTTC
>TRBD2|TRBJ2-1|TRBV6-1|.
CASSGGLAAYNEQFF
TGTGCCAGCAGTGGCGGACTAGCCGCCTACAATGAGCAGTTCTTC
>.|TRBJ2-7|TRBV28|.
CASSLLSGLAYEQYF
TGTGCCAGCAGTTTATTGTCTGGGCTTGCCTACGAGCAGTACTTC
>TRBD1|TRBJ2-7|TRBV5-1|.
CASSLAPGGNYEQYF
TGCGCCAGCAGCTTGGCGCCAGGGGGAAACTACGAGCAGTACTTC
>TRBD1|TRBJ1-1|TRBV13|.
CASSFGNGFRGRIGTEAFF
TGTGCCAGCAGCTTCGGTAATGGCTTCAGGGGGCGCATTGGCACTGAAGCTTTCTTT
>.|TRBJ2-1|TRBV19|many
CASRLEGGSYNEQFF
TGTGCCAGTAGGTTGGAAGGGGGGTCCTACAATGAGCAGTTCTTC
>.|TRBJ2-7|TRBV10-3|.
CAISDGISYIYEQYF
TGTGCCATCAGTGACGGTATCTCCTATATCTACGAGCAGTACTTC
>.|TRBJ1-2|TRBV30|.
CAWSGAGGQDTF
TGTGCCTGGAGTGGGGCGGGAGGGCAGGACACCTTC
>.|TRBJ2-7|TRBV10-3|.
CAIRQGGSIEQYF
TGTGCCATCAGGCAGGGAGGATCTATCGAGCAGTACTTC
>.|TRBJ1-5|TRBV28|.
CASSFYRVSQPQHF
TGTGCCAGCAGTTTCTACAGGGTTTCACAGCCCCAGCATTTT
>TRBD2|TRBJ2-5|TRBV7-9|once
CASSLGAGGPSGGEQYF
TGTGCCAGCAGCTTAGGAGCGGGAGGGCCCTCCGGGGGTGAGCAGTACTTC
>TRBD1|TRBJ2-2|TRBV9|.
CASSPETGGNTGELFF
TGTGCCAGCAGCCCAGAGACAGGGGGGAACACCGGGGAGCTGTTTTTT
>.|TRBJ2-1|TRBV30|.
CATTPSSYNEQFF
TGTGCCACGACACCGAGCTCCTACAATGAGCAGTTCTTC
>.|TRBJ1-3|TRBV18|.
CASSTGGRGNTIYF
TGTGCCAGCTCCACGGGGGGCAGAGGAAACACCATATATTTT
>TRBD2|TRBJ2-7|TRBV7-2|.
CASSLGLAGAYEQYF
TGTGCCAGCAGCTTGGGACTAGCGGGGGCCTACGAGCAGTACTTC
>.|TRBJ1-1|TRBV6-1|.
CASSYGPEAFF
TGTGCCAGCAGTTACGGGCCTGAAGCTTTCTTT
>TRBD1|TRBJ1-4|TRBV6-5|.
CASSQGGEKLFF
TGTGCCAGCAGCCAGGGGGGTGAAAAACTGTTTTTT
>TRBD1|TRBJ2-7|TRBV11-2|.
CASSLEGQGFYEQYF
TGTGCCAGCAGCTTAGAGGGACAGGGTTTTTACGAGCAGTACTTC
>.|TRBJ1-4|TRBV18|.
CASSPTTVATNEKLFF
TGTGCCAGCTCACCTACGACAGTTGCAACTAATGAAAAACTGTTTTTT
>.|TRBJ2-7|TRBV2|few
CASTEGSRGDSYEQYF
TGTGCCAGCACCGAAGGGAGCAGAGGGGACTCCTACGAGCAGTACTTC
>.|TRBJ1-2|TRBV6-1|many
CASATGVGGYTF
TGTGCCAGTGCTACGGGCGTTGGGGGCTACACCTTC